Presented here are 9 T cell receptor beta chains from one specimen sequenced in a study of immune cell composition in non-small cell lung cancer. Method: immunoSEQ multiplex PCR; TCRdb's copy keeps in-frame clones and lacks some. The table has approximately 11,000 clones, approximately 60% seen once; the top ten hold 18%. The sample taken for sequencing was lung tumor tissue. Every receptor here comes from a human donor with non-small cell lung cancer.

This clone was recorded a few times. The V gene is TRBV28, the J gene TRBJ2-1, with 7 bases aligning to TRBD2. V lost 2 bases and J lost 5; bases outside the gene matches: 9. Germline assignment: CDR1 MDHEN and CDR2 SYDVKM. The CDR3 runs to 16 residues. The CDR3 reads CASSLPSSGYNNEQFF. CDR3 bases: TGTGCCAGCAGTTTACCCTCTAGCGGATATAACAATGAGCAGTTCTTC.

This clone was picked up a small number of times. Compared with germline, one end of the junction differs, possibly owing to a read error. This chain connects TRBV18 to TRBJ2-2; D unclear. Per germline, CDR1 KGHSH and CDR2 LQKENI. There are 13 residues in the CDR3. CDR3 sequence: CASSPRGGGELFF. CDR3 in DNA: TGCGCCAGCTCACCGCGCGGTGGAGGGGAGCTGTTTTTT.

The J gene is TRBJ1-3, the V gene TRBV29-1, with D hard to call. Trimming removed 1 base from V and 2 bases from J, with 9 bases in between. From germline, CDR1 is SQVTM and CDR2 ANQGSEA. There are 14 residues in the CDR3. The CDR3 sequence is CSVEVGQTGNTIYF. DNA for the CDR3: TGCAGCGTTGAAGTGGGCCAAACTGGAAACACCATATATTTT.

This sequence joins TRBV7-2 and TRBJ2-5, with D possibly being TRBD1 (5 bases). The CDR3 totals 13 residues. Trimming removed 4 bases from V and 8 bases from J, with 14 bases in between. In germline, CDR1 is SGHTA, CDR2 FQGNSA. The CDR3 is CASSSAPGNTQYF. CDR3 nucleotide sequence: TGTGCCAGCAGCTCCGCCCCAGGGAACACCCAGTACTTC.

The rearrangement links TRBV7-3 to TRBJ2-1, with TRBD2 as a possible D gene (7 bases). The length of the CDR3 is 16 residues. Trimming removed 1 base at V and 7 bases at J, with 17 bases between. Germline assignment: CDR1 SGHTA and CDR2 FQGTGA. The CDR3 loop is CASSLRGGGTRNEQFF. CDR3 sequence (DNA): TGTGCCAGCAGCTTAAGGGGGGGCGGAACTAGGAATGAGCAGTTCTTC.

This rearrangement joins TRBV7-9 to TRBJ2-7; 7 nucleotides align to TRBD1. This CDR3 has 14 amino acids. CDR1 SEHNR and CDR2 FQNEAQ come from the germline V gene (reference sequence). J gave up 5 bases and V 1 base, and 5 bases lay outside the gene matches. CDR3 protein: CASSLGDSKNEQYF. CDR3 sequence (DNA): TGTGCCAGCAGCTTAGGGGACAGTAAGAACGAGCAGTACTTC.

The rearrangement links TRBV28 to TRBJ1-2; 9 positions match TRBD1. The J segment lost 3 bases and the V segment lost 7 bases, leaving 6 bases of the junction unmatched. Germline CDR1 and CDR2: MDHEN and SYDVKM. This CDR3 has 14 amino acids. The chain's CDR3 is CASNRQGEDYGYTF. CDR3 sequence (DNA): TGTGCCAGCAATCGACAGGGGGAAGACTATGGCTACACCTTC.

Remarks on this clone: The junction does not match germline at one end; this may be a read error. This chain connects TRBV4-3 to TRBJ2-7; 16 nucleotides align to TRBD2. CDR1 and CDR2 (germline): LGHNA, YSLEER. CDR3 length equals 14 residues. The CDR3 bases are TGCGCCAGCAGCCAAGAGTGGGGGACTAGCGGGAGGGACTTC. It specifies CASSQEWGTSGRDF.

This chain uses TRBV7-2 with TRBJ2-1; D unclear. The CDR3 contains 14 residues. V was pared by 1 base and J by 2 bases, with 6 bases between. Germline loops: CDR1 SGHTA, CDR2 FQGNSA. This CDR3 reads CASSLDLAYNEQFF. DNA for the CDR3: TGTGCCAGCAGCTTAGACCTAGCCTACAATGAGCAGTTCTTC.